The 14 T cell receptor beta chains in this list originate from one sample, sequenced in a study of human T cells and chemical hapten exposure. Each CDR3 protein gets one entry after TCRdb re-called the RACE reads with MiXCR. The table shows approximately 97,000 distinct CDR3 sequences, with 27% occurring only once. The sample's time point: patch test 3, about 24 weeks after DPC sensitization. The treatment: therapeutic diphenylcyclopropenone sensitization with weekly scalp DPC. The sequencing here drew on whole blood, taken in connection with sensitization to the hapten diphenylcyclopropenone (DPC). These TCRs come from a man aged 40-49 years with alopecia areata. Some clones in this sample may be carry-over from other donors' samples.

In this sample, this clonotype turned up a few times. This rearrangement joins TRBV3-1 to TRBJ2-3; 10 bases map to TRBD1. With 3 bases clipped from V and 5 bases from J, the junction kept 2 bases outside the gene matches. Looked up from germline, CDR1 is LGHDT and CDR2 is YNNKEL (reference sequence). The CDR3 contains 14 residues. This CDR3 reads CASSQTGGRDTQYF. In DNA, the CDR3 is TGTGCCAGCAGCCAGACAGGGGGCAGAGATACGCAGTATTTT.

The J gene is TRBJ2-5, the V gene TRBV28; 9 bases are a match to TRBD2. V shed 3 bases and J 6 bases; nucleotides not matched to a gene: 5. The CDR3 covers 14 residues. Germline CDR1 MDHEN, CDR2 SYDVKM. The CDR3 region is CASSFLAGMKTQYF. The CDR3 nucleotides read TGTGCCAGCAGTTTTCTAGCGGGAATGAAGACCCAGTACTTC.

The chain links TRBV12-3 or TRBV12-4 to TRBJ2-6, with D tentatively TRBD1 (6 bases). This CDR3 contains 14 residues. V was trimmed by 4 bases and J by 2 bases, leaving 6 bases between them. The chain's CDR3 is CASSYRAGANVLTF. CDR3 in DNA: TGTGCCAGCAGTTACAGGGCTGGGGCCAACGTCCTGACTTTC.

The V call is TRBV6-5, the J call TRBJ2-7; D is unresolved. V was cut by 2 bases and J by 0 bases, with 14 bases left in between. The CDR3 covers 16 residues. The germline CDR1 and CDR2 sequences are MNHEY and SVGAGI. For the CDR3, the DNA is TGTGCCAGCAGTTACAACGGAGATCTTAACTCCTACGAGCAGTACTTC. This sequence encodes CASSYNGDLNSYEQYF.

The chain links TRBV2 to TRBJ2-7, with D perhaps TRBD2 (5 bases). CDR3 length: 15 amino acids. Germline V CDR1 and CDR2: SNHLY, FYNNEI. V dropped 4 bases and J dropped 3 bases, with 16 bases sitting between them. CDR3 sequence (DNA): TGTGCCAGCAGTGGCACAGCGGAGCAGCGCTACGAGCAGTACTTC. Its protein is CASSGTAEQRYEQYF.

This clonotype has just a few counts. This sequence joins TRBV25-1 and TRBJ1-1; no clear D gene. V lost 1 base and J 5 bases, leaving 14 bases between the germline ends. CDR3 length: 15 amino acids. Germline V gives CDR1 MGHDK, CDR2 SYGVNS. The CDR3 region is CASSESGFGGTEAFF. The CDR3 DNA reads as TGTGCCAGCAGTGAATCGGGGTTTGGCGGGACTGAAGCTTTCTTT. The variable domain in full, completed from reference TRBV25-1 and TRBJ1-1, reads EADIYQTPRYLVIGTGKKITLECSQTMGHDKMYWYQQDPGMELHLIHYSYGVNSTEKGDLSSESTVSRIRTEHFPLTLESARPSHTSQYLCASSESGFGGTEAFFGQGTRLTVV.

This clonotype has just a few counts. The genes are TRBV27 and TRBJ1-5; a possible D gene is TRBD1 (5 bases). Germline-derived CDR1 and CDR2 are MNHEY and SMNVEV (reference sequence). Trimming cost V 6 bases and J 7 bases, with 16 bases left between them. There are 14 residues in the CDR3. The CDR3 DNA follows: TGTGCCAGCAGCTTTGGGGGGGTTGGGCAGCCCCAGCATTTT. Translation gives CASSFGGVGQPQHF.

This clonotype was found a few times. The genes are TRBV3-1 and TRBJ2-1, with 9 bases identical to TRBD1. V gave up 1 base and J gave up 4 bases; unmatched junction bases: 5. From germline, CDR1 is LGHDT and CDR2 YNNKEL (reference sequence). The CDR3 covers 16 residues. The CDR3 bases are TGTGCCAGCAGCCAAGTGGGGACAGGGCTGTACAATGAGCAGTTCTTC. It is translated as CASSQVGTGLYNEQFF.

This clonotype was counted only a few times. The V and J genes are TRBV27 and TRBJ1-1; no definite D call. V was shortened by 2 bases and J by 5 bases, with 15 bases between the two germline ends. The germline V gene has CDR1 MNHEY and CDR2 SMNVEV (reference sequence). The CDR3 is 15 residues long. Written as DNA, the CDR3 is TGTGCCAGCAGTTTAAGAGGGAGTCGGGAAACTGAAGCTTTCTTT. Its protein is CASSLRGSRETEAFF.

The genes are TRBV6-2 or TRBV6-3 and TRBJ2-7; D is unclear. The CDR3 is made up of 11 amino acids. Trimming removed 11 bases from V and 3 bases from J, with 11 bases in between. Germline V lookup: CDR1 MNHEY, CDR2 SVGEGT. DNA for the CDR3: TGTGCCGTTGGTCCCTTCTACGAGCAGTACTTC. This codes for CAVGPFYEQYF.

The V call is TRBV5-1, the J call TRBJ2-3; TRBD1 matches 9 bases. Looked up from germline, CDR1 is SGHRS and CDR2 is YFSETQ. V lost 4 bases to trimming and J lost 1 base; unmatched junction nucleotides: 7. The CDR3 runs 16 residues. In nucleotides, the CDR3 is TGCGCCAGCAGCGAAGGACAGGGGACGGGCACAGATACGCAGTATTTT. This translates into CASSEGQGTGTDTQYF.

V usage is TRBV7-2 and J usage is TRBJ2-3; D gene ambiguous. CDR1 is SGHTA and CDR2 is FQGNSA in the germline V gene. The V end was cut by 5 bases, the J end by 0 bases, with 3 bases between. The CDR3 length is 12 residues. The CDR3 bases are TGTGCCAGCAGCGGAAGCACAGATACGCAGTATTTT. Its translation: CASSGSTDTQYF.

The rearrangement joins TRBV20-1 to TRBJ1-6, with 7 bases that match TRBD1. The CDR3 runs to 13 residues. V shed 6 bases, J shed 9 bases, and the junction held 8 bases outside the gene matches. The germline V gene has CDR1 DFQATT and CDR2 SNEGSKA (reference sequence). CDR3 bases: TGCAGTGCAAAGACAGGGAGAGGTTCACCCCTCCACTTT. Translation gives CSAKTGRGSPLHF.

This sequence joins TRBV7-2 and TRBJ2-7, with D uncertain. The V end was cut by 3 bases, the J end by 5 bases, with 5 bases between. The CDR3 contains 11 residues. Germline CDR1 reads SGHTA; CDR2 reads FQGNSA. In DNA, the CDR3 is TGTGCCAGCAGCTTCTACGACGAGCAGTACTTC. Translation: CASSFYDEQYF.